These T cell receptor beta chains were read from a single sample in a study of OX40 agonist ivuxolimab in advanced cancers. Assay used: immunoSEQ multiplex PCR; TCRdb lists only in-frame clones, some missing. The sample lists about 40,000 clones; around 82% were seen once. This specimen consisted of CD4+ or CD8+ T cells sorted from blood, obtained in a trial of the OX40 agonist ivuxolimab. The receptors were gathered from an adult with an advanced solid tumor such as melanoma, head and neck, liver or kidney cancer. CDR3s include the opening cysteine and the closing phenylalanine or tryptophan. The D gene is left open where the match is weak. Clone size, where shown, is once, few, many, or a class for clones that have expanded.

cdr3_length | clone_size | j_call | v_call | d_call | cdr3_nt | cdr3_aa
13 | NA | TRBJ1-1 | TRBV10-3 | NA | TGTGCCATCAGTGAGAGGGACGGCACTGAAGCTTTCTTT | CAISERDGTEAFF
15 | NA | TRBJ2-3 | TRBV6-5 | TRBD2 | TGTGCCAGCAGTTACGGGACGGGGGGGACAGATACGCAGTATTTT | CASSYGTGGTDTQYF
18 | NA | TRBJ2-5 | TRBV7-2 | TRBD2 | TGTGCCAGCAGCTTAGCGGGGACAGCGGGGGGCAGGGGGAGAACCCAGTACTTC | CASSLAGTAGGRGRTQYF
15 | NA | TRBJ2-3 | TRBV2 | NA | TGTGCCAGCAGCGAAGGGCCGGGGAGAACAGATACGCAGTATTTT | CASSEGPGRTDTQYF
17 | NA | TRBJ2-3 | TRBV11-2 | TRBD2 | TGTGCCAGCAGCTTAGATGTCCTAGCGGGGGTCACAGATACGCAGTATTTT | CASSLDVLAGVTDTQYF
14 | NA | TRBJ1-6 | TRBV10-3 | TRBD1 | TGTGCCATCAGTGACAGGGGGAATGATTCACCCCTCCACTTT | CAISDRGNDSPLHF
17 | NA | TRBJ1-1 | TRBV19 | TRBD1 | TGTGCCAGTACCACCCGGGACAGGGGCCGCCGAAGGACTGAAGCTTTCTTT | CASTTRDRGRRRTEAFF
16 | NA | TRBJ1-2 | TRBV7-9 | NA | TGTGCCAGCAGCTTATCGGGTCGTTCCGGAAACTATGGCTACACCTTC | CASSLSGRSGNYGYTF
15 | NA | TRBJ2-5 | TRBV7-8 | NA | TGTGCCAGCAGCTTAGATTGGAGGGGGGGCGGGTCCCAGTACTTC | CASSLDWRGGGSQYF
15 | NA | TRBJ1-4 | TRBV30 | NA | TGTGCCTGGAGCAGGGGCAGAGGAACTAATGAAAAACTGTTTTTT | CAWSRGRGTNEKLFF
12 | NA | TRBJ2-7 | TRBV29-1 | TRBD1 | TGCAGCGTGGGGGACAGCTCCTACGAGCAGTACTTC | CSVGDSSYEQYF
15 | NA | TRBJ1-5 | TRBV7-2 | TRBD1 | TGTGCCAGCAGTCCGGGACAGGGTGGCAATCAGCCCCAGCATTTT | CASSPGQGGNQPQHF
15 | once | TRBJ2-7 | TRBV6-5 | TRBD1 | TGTGCCAGCAGCGCGAGGACAGGGGAGGCCTACGAGCAGTACTTC | CASSARTGEAYEQYF
13 | NA | TRBJ2-7 | TRBV30 | NA | TGTGCCTGGGGACCACCGGGACGGCATCAGCAGTACTTC | CAWGPPGRHQQYF
13 | NA | TRBJ2-3 | TRBV5-1 | NA | TGCGCCAGCAGCCCAACCAGCGCAGATACGCAGTATTTT | CASSPTSADTQYF
14 | NA | TRBJ1-2 | TRBV4-3 | NA | TGCGCCAGCAGCCAAGCCAGGGGTTGGGATGGCTACACCTTC | CASSQARGWDGYTF
12 | NA | TRBJ1-5 | TRBV5-8 | NA | TGTGCCGGCAGCTTGGTTAATCAGCCCCAGCATTTT | CAGSLVNQPQHF
14 | NA | TRBJ1-2 | TRBV6-5 | NA | TGTGCCAGCAGTTCCTCCTATATTGTCTATGGCTACACCTTC | CASSSSYIVYGYTF
15 | medium-sized | TRBJ1-6 | TRBV5-4 | NA | TGTGCCAGCAGCTTGGGATACTCCTATAATTCACCCCTCCACTTT | CASSLGYSYNSPLHF
14 | NA | TRBJ2-3 | TRBV19 | TRBD1 | TGTGCCAGTAGTAAGGGACAGTTCACAGATACGCAGTATTTT | CASSKGQFTDTQYF
14 | NA | TRBJ2-7 | TRBV7-6 | TRBD1 | TGTGCCAGCAGCCCAGACAGGGGAGTAGGCGAGCAGTACTTC | CASSPDRGVGEQYF
14 | NA | TRBJ1-3 | TRBV19 | NA | TGTGCCAGTAAGACGACAGGCGTAGGAAACACCATATATTTT | CASKTTGVGNTIYF
14 | once | TRBJ2-7 | TRBV2 | NA | TGTGCCAGCAGTGTCGACCTGGGGGCCTACGAGCAGTACTTC | CASSVDLGAYEQYF
12 | NA | TRBJ2-7 | TRBV5-1 | NA | TGCGCCAGCAGCGGTGGTTCCTACGAGCAGTACTTC | CASSGGSYEQYF
16 | few | TRBJ2-5 | TRBV5-1 | TRBD2 | TGCGCCAGCAGCATAACTAGCGGGGGTACCGGAGAGACCCAGTACTTC | CASSITSGGTGETQYF
14 | NA | TRBJ1-1 | TRBV19 | NA | TGTGCCAGTAGTATATGGGGATTGGACACTGAAGCTTTCTTT | CASSIWGLDTEAFF
13 | few | TRBJ2-7 | TRBV4-3 | NA | TGCGCCAGCAGCACCCTGATTGGTTACGAGCAGTACTTC | CASSTLIGYEQYF